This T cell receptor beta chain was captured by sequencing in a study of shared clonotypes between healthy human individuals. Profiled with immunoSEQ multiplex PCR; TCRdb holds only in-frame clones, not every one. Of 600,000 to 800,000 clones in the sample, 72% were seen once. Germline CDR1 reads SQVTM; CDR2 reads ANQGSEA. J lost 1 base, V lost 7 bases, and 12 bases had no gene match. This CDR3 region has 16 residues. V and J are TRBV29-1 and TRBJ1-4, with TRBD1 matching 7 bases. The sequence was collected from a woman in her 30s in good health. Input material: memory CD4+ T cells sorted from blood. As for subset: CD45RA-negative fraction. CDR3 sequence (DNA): TGCAGCGCCTCGGGACAGTCCTTTGGAACTAATGAAAAACTGTTTTTT. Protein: CSASGQSFGTNEKLFF.